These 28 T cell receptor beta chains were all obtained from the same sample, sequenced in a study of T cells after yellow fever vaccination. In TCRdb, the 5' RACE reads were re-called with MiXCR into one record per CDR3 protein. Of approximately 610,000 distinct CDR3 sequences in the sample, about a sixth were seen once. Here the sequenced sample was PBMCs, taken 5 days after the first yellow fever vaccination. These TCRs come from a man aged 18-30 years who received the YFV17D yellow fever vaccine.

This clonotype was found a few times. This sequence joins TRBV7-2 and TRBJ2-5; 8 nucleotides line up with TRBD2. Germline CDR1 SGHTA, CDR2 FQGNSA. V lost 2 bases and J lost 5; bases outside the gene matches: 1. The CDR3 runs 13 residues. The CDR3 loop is CASSLKRGETQYF. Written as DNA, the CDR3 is TGTGCCAGCAGCTTAAAGCGGGGGGAGACCCAGTACTTC.

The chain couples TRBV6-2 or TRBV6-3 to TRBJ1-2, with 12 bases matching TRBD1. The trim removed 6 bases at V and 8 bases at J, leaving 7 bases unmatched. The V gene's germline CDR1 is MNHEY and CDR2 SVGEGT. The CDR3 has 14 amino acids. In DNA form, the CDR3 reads TGTGCCAGCAGGCAGACCGGGACAGGGGGCGGCTACACCTTC. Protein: CASRQTGTGGGYTF.

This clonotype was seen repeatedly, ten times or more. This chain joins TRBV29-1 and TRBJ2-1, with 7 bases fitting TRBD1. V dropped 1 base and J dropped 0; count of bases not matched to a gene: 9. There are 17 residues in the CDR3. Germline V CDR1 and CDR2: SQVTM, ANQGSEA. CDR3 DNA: TGCAGCGTTGAAGGCCGGGACAGACACTCCTCCTACAATGAGCAGTTCTTC. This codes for CSVEGRDRHSSYNEQFF.

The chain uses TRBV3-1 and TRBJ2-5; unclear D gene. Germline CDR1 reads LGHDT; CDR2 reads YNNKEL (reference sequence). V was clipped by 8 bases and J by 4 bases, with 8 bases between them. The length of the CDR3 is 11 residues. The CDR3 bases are TGTGCCAGCTCAGAATTAGAGACCCAGTACTTC. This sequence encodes CASSELETQYF.

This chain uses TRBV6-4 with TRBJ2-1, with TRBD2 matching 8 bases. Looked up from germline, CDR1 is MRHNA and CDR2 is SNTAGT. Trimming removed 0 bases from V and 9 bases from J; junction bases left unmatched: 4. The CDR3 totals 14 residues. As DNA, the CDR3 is TGTGCCAGCAGTGACTCTAGCGGGGAGATTGAGCAGTTCTTC. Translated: CASSDSSGEIEQFF.

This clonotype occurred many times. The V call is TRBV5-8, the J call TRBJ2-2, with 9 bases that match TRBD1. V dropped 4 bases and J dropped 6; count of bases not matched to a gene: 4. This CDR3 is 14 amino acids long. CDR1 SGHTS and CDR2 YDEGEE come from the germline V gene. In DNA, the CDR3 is TGTGCCAGCAGCCCGGGACAGGGCCCCGGGGAGCTGTTTTTT. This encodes CASSPGQGPGELFF.

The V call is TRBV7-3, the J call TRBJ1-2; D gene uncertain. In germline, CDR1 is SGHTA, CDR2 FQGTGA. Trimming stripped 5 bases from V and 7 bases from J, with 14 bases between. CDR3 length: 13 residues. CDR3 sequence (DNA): TGTGCCAGCAGCCTCTACGGGCCATTTGGCTACACCTTC. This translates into CASSLYGPFGYTF.

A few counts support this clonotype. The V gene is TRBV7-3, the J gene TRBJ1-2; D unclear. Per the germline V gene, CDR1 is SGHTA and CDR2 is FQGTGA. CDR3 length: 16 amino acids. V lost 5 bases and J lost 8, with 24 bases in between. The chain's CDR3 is CASSPGRLLTPEGYTF. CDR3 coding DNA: TGTGCCAGCAGCCCCGGACGGCTTCTCACGCCAGAAGGCTACACCTTC.

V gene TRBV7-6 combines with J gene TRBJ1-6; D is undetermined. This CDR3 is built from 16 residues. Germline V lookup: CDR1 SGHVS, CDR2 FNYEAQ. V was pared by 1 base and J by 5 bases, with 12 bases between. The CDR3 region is CASSLDSGWNNSPLHF. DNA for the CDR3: TGTGCCAGCAGCTTAGACTCAGGCTGGAATAATTCACCCCTCCACTTT.

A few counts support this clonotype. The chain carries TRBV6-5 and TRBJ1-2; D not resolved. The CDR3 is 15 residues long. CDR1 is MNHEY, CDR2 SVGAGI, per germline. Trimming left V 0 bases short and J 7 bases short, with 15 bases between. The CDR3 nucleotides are TGTGCCAGCAGTTACTCCGGACGGATTTTATTTGGCTACACCTTC. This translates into CASSYSGRILFGYTF.

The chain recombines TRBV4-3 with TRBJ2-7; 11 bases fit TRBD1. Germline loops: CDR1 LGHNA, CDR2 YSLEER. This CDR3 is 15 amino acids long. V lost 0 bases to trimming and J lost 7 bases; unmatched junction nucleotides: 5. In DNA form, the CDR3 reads TGCGCCAGCAGCCAAGATGGGACAGGGGGAAGGGAGCAGTACTTC. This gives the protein CASSQDGTGGREQYF.

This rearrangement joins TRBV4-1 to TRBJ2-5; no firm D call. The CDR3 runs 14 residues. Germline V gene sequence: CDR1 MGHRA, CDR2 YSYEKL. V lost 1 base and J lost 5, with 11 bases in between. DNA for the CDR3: TGCGCCAGCAGCCAAGGGAAGGCGATGGAGACCCAGTACTTC. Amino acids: CASSQGKAMETQYF.

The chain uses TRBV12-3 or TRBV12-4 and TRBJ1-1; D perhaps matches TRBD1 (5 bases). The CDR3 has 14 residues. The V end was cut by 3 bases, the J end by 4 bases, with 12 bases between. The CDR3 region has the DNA TGTGCCAGCAGTTTTGGTGGGGGAGGCACTGAAGCTTTCTTT. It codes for CASSFGGGGTEAFF.

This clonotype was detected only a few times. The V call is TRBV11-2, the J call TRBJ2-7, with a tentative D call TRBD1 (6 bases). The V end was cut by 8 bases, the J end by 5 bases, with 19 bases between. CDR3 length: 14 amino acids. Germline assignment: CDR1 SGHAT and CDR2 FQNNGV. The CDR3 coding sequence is TGTGCCAGCGCCTCCCTCGTGGGGGCCCACGAGCAGTACGTC. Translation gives CASASLVGAHEQYV.

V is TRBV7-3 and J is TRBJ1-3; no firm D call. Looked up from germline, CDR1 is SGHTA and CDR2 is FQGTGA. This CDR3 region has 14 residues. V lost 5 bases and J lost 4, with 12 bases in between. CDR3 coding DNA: TGTGCCAGCAGCGAGGACGGACCGGGAAACACCATATATTTT. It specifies CASSEDGPGNTIYF. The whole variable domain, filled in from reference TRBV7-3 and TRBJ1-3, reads GAGVSQTPSNKVTEKGKYVELRCDPISGHTALYWYRQSLGQGPEFLIYFQGTGAADDSGLPNDRFFAVRPEGSVSTLKIQRTERGDSAVYLCASSEDGPGNTIYFGEGSWLTVV.

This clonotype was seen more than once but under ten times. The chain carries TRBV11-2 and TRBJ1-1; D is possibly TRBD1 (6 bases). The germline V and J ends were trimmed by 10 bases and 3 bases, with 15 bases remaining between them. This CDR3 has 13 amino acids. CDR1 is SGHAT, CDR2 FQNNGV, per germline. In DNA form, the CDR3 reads TGTGCCACGAGGGGGTGGGAGGACACTGAAGCTTTCTTT. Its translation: CATRGWEDTEAFF.

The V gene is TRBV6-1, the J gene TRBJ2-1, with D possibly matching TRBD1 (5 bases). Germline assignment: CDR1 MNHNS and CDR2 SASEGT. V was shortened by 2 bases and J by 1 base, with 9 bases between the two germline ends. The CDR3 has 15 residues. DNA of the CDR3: TGTGCCAGCAGTGAAAGGACACCGTCCTACAATGAGCAGTTCTTC. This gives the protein CASSERTPSYNEQFF.

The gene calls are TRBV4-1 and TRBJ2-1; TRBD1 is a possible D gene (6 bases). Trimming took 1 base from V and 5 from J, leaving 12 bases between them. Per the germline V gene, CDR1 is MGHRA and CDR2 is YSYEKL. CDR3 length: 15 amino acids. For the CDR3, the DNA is TGCGCCAGCAGCCAAGTCTGGGGGCAGAACAATGAGCAGTTCTTC. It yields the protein CASSQVWGQNNEQFF.

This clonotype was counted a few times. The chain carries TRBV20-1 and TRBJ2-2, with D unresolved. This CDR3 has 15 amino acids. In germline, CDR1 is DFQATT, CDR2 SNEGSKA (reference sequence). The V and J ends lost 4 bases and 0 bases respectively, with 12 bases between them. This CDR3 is CSAIGLVANTGELFF. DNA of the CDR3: TGCAGTGCTATTGGGCTAGTCGCGAACACCGGGGAGCTGTTTTTT.

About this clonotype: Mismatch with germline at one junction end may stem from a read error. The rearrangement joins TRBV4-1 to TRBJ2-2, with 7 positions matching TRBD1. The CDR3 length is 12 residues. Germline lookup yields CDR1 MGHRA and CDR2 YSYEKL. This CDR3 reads CASSQDSGGLFF. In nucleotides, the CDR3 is TGCGCCAGCAGCCAAGATTCAGGGGGGCTGTTTTTT.

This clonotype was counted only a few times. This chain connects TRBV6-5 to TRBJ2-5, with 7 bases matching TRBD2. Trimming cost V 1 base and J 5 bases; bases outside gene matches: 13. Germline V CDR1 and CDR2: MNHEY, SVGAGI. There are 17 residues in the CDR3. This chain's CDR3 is CASSYLKGRAASETQYF. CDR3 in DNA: TGTGCCAGCAGTTACTTGAAAGGGAGGGCCGCCTCGGAGACCCAGTACTTC.

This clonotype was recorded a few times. The CDR3 region has the DNA TGTGCCAGCAGCAAAGCTCGGGGGGAATACAATGAGCAGTTCTTC. Its protein product is CASSKARGEYNEQFF. The chain carries TRBV9 and TRBJ2-1; TRBD2 agrees at 7 bases. CDR3 length equals 15 residues. V trimming: 4 bases; J trimming: 4 bases; junction bases outside the gene matches: 8. Germline CDR1 reads SGDLS; CDR2 reads YYNGEE.

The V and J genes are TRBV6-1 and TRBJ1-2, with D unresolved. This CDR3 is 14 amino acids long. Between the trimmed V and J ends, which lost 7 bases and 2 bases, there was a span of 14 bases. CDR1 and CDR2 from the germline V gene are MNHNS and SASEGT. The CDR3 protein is CASTPRVANYGYTF. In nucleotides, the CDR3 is TGTGCCAGCACCCCGCGGGTGGCCAACTATGGCTACACCTTC.

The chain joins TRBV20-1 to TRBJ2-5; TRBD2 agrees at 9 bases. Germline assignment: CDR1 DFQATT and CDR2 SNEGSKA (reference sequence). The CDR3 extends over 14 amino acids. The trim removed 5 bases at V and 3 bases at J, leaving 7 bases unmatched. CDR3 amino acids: CSAGRLAAEETQYF. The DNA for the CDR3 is TGCAGTGCTGGACGACTAGCGGCAGAAGAGACCCAGTACTTC.

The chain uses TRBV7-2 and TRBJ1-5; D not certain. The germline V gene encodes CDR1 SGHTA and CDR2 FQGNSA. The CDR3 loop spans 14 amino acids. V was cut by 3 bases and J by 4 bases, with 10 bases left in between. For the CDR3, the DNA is TGTGCCAGCAGCTTGCGGCAGCCAAATCAGCCCCAGCATTTT. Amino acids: CASSLRQPNQPQHF.

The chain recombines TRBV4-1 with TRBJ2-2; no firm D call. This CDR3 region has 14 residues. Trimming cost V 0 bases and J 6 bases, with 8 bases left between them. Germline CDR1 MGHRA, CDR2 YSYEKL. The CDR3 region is CASSQDIGSGELFF. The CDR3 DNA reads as TGCGCCAGCAGCCAAGATATAGGGTCCGGGGAGCTGTTTTTT.

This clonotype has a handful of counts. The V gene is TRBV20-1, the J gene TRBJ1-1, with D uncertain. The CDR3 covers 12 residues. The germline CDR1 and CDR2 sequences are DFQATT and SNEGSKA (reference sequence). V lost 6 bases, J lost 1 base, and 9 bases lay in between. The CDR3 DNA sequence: TGCAGTGCCAGGAGACAGAACACTGAAGCTTTCTTT. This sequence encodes CSARRQNTEAFF.

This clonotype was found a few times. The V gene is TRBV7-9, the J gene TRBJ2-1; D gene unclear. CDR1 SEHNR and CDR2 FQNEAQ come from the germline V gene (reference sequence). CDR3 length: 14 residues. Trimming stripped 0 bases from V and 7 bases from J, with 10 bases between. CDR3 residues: CASSLASRPNEQFF. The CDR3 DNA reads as TGTGCCAGCAGCTTAGCGAGCAGGCCGAATGAGCAGTTCTTC.